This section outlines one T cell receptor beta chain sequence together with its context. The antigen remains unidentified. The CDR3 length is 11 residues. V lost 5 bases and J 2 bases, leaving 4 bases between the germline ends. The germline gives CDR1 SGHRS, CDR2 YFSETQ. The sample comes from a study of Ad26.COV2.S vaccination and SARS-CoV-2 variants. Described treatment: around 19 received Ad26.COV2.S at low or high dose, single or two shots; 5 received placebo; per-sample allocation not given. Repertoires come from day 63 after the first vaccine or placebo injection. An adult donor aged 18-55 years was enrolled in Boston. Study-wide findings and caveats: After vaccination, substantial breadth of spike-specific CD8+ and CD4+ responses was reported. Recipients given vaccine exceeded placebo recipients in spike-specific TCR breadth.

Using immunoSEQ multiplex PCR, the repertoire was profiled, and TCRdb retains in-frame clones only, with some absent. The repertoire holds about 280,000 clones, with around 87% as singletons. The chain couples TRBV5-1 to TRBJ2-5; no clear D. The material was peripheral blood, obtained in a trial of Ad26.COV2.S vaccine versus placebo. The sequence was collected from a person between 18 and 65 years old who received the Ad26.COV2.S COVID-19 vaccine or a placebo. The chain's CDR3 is CASSQQETQYF. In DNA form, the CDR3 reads TGCGCCAGCAGTCAGCAAGAGACCCAGTACTTC.